The clone carrying this T cell receptor (beta chain) came up a few times. Its antigen is still unknown. This specimen belongs to a study of T cells in Graves' hyperthyroidism and ophthalmopathy. Study observations and caveats: Before onset, ophthalmopathy was predicted by the model a median around 6 months earlier.

From RNA transcripts, TCR beta CDR3 regions were amplified. Using the HTBI primer set, a first-round RT-PCR was run on the TCR CDR3. TCRdb itself ran the multiplex PCR reads through MiXCR, one entry per CDR3 protein. The sample holds roughly 580,000 distinct CDR3 sequences; around 14% are singletons and the top ten take less than 6%. Deletions cut 5 bases from V and 5 bases from J, with 15 bases between. This CDR3 region has 15 residues. Germline V gene data show CDR1 as SGHAT and CDR2 as FQNNGV. The PBMCs were taken from approximately 11 ml of fresh peripheral blood. Source material: blood. The sequence came from a woman between 25 and 40 years old with Graves' hyperthyroidism that later progressed to Graves' ophthalmopathy. The chain links TRBV11-2 to TRBJ1-4; D gene uncertain. The CDR3 protein is CASSPSFMENEKLFF. CDR3 bases: TGTGCCAGCAGCCCGTCTTTTATGGAGAATGAAAAACTGTTTTTT.